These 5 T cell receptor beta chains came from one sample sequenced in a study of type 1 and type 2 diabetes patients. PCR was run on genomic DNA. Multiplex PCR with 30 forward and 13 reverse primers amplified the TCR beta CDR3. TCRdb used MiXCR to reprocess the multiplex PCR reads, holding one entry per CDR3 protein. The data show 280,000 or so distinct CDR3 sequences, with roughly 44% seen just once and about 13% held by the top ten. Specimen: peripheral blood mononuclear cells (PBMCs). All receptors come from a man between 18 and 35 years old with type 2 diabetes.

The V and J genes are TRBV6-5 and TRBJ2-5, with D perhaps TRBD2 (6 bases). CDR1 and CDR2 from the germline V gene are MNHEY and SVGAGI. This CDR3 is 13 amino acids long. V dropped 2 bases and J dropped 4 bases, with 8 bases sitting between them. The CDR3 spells CASSYMGGETQYF. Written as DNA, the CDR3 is TGTGCCAGCAGTTACATGGGGGGAGAGACCCAGTACTTC.

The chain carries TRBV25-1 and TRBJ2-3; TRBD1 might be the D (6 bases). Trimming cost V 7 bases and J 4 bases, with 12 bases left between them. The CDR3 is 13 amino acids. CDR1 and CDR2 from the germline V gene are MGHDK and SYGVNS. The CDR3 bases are TGTGCCAGCACGGCAGGGGCCCCAGATACGCAGTATTTT. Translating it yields CASTAGAPDTQYF.

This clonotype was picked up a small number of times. CDR3 amino acids: CASSPAGGHKQAGELFF. DNA of the CDR3: TGTGCCAGCTCCCCGGCGGGAGGACACAAGCAAGCCGGGGAGCTGTTTTTT. V is TRBV2 and J is TRBJ2-2, with 8 bases fitting TRBD2. Germline V gives CDR1 SNHLY, CDR2 FYNNEI. The CDR3 extends over 17 amino acids. With 8 bases clipped from V and 6 bases from J, the junction kept 17 bases outside the gene matches.

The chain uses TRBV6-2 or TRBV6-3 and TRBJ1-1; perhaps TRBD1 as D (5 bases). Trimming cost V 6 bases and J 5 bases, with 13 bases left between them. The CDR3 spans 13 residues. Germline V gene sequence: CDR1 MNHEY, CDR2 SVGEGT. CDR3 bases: TGTGCCAGCAGGGCAGGGCTTTGGACTGAAGCTTTCTTT. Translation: CASRAGLWTEAFF.

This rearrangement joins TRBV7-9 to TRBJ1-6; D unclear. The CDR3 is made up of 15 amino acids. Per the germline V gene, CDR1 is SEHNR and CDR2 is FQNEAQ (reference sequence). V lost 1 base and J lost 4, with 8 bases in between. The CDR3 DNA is TGTGCCAGCAGCTTAGGAGCAGCTTATAATTCACCCCTCCACTTT. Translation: CASSLGAAYNSPLHF.